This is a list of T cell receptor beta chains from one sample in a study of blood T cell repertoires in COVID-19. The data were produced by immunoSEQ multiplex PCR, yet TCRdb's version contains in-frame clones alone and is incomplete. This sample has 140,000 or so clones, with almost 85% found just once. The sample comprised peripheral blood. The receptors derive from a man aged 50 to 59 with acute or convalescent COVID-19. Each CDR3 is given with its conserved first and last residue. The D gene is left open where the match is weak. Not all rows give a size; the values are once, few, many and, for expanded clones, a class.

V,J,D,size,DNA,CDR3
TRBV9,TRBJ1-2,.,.,TGTGCCAGCAGCGCCCCCGACTACTATGGCTACACCTTC,CASSAPDYYGYTF
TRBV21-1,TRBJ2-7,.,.,TGTGCCAGCCGCCGCAACGGGACAGTCTCCTACGAGCAGTACTTC,CASRRNGTVSYEQYF
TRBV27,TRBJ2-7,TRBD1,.,TGTGCCAGCAGCCCACGCACAGGGGGCTACGAGCAGTACTTC,CASSPRTGGYEQYF
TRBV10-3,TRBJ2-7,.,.,TGTGCCATCAGTGTCGTCAGGGAAGGCTACGAGCAGTACTTC,CAISVVREGYEQYF
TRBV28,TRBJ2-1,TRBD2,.,TGTGCCAGCAGTTCCTGGACTAGCGGGAGGGCCGGGTCCTACAATGAGCAGTTCTTC,CASSSWTSGRAGSYNEQFF
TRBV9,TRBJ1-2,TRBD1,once,TGTGCCAGCAGCGTAGGGGTTCAGGGGGACTATGGCTACACCTTC,CASSVGVQGDYGYTF
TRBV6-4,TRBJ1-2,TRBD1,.,TGTGCCAGCAGTCCACAGGGGGAGAACTATGGCTACACCTTC,CASSPQGENYGYTF
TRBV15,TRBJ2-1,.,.,TGTGCCACCAGCAGAGAGCGGGGCAAGCGAAATGAGCAGTTCTTC,CATSRERGKRNEQFF
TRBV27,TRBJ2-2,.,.,TGTGCCAGCAGAAAAGGGGGAAAAACCGGGGAGCTGTTTTTT,CASRKGGKTGELFF
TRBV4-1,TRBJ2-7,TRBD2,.,TGCGCCAGCAGCCAAACTAGCGGACTCTACGAGCAGTACTTC,CASSQTSGLYEQYF
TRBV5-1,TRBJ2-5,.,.,TGCGCCAGCAGCTTTAAAGAGACCCAGTACTTC,CASSFKETQYF
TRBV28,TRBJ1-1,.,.,TGTGCCAGCAGTTTGGACATGACAGGATTGAACACTGAAGCTTTCTTT,CASSLDMTGLNTEAFF